This entry is about one TCR beta chain. Its antigen is unidentified. The entry originates in a study of cytomegalovirus exposure and HLA in healthy donors. Turning to the study itself: The approximately 110 validation repertoires used a platform that matched the one used for the 500 to 700 first-cohort repertoires, as a later analysis reported.

Sequencing used immunoSEQ multiplex PCR; TCRdb keeps in-frame clones, though not all of them. Of 95,000 to 150,000 clones in the sample, over 75% are singletons; the top ten hold about 6%. V was pared by 5 bases and J by 5 bases, with 9 bases of the junction left unmatched. The CDR3 spans 16 residues. Germline V gene data show CDR1 as MGHRA and CDR2 as YSYEKL. Points from the study as a whole: Reported results showed that the classifier diagnosed cytomegalovirus status with high specificity and sensitivity.

The sequence was collected from a woman between 18 and 29 years old in good health and CMV-seropositive. Sequenced: PBMCs. The chain joins TRBV4-1 to TRBJ2-5; 12 positions agree with TRBD2. The CDR3 loop is CASSILAGGITETQYF. The CDR3 DNA reads TGCGCCAGCAGCATTCTAGCGGGGGGGATAACGGAGACCCAGTACTTC.